This entry concerns a single T cell receptor (beta chain). V lost 1 base to trimming and J lost 7 bases, with 17 bases between them. CDR1 and CDR2 from the germline V gene are SGHRS and YFSETQ. The CDR3 covers 15 residues. This entry belongs to a study of blood T cell repertoires in COVID-19. In the study overall: Italy, Spain and the United States were the sources of the convalescent and acute COVID-19 samples. T cells, B-cell-depleted T cells, or PBMCs supplied cDNA or gDNA.

Original processing notes: Amplification of reference gene primers provided the estimated nucleated cell counts. Profiled with immunoSEQ multiplex PCR; TCRdb holds only in-frame clones, not every one. That table supplies the V and J calls and clone size; D and trimming were determined from the DNA. The repertoire includes hundreds of thousands of clones, more than 80% of them detected once, and roughly 1.4% sits in the top ten. The chain is built from TRBV5-1 and TRBJ1-2; D perhaps matches TRBD1 (6 bases). Source material: peripheral blood. The clonotype was recovered from a woman in her 30s with active or convalescent COVID-19. The CDR3 DNA reads as TGCGCCAGCAGCTTGTCCGGGGGGCTTGAATTTGGCTACACCTTC. The encoded protein is CASSLSGGLEFGYTF.